The sequence of this TCR beta chain was determined in a study of control samples from healthy donors and cancer patients. The germline CDR1 and CDR2 sequences are MGHRA and YSYEKL. The CDR3 runs to 17 residues. Trimming cost V 0 bases and J 1 base, with 15 bases left between them. Sequencing was performed with immunoSEQ multiplex PCR; in TCRdb, only in-frame clones are kept and a portion is missing. The sample includes fewer than 200,000 clones, about 91% of them seen just once. The TCR was taken from a woman under 40 in good health. The chain recombines TRBV4-1 with TRBJ1-1, with D perhaps TRBD1 (5 bases). Sequenced input: blood. Here the CDR3 reads CASSQERTGTSNTEAFF. The CDR3 coding sequence is TGCGCCAGCAGCCAAGAAAGGACCGGGACTTCGAACACTGAAGCTTTCTTT.